This entry is about one T cell receptor beta chain. How the authors handled the data: From reference gene primer amplification, estimates of nucleated cell counts were derived. Assay used: immunoSEQ multiplex PCR; TCRdb lists only in-frame clones, some missing. From that table come the V and J calls and clone size; the DNA was used to work out D and trimming. The data contain more than 250,000 clones, 70% to 90% of them seen just once; the ten biggest clones take up roughly 6.1%. The Seattle patients joined while their infection was active and were tracked longitudinally afterward. This sample is part of a study of blood T cell repertoires in COVID-19. Study-level background: Whether acute or convalescent, the COVID-19 samples came from the United States, Italy and Spain. From T cells, B-cell-depleted T cells, or PBMCs came the material, which was cDNA or gDNA.

The receptor was isolated from a woman between 45 and 65 years old with COVID-19, enrolled during active disease. The source material was peripheral blood.

The CDR3 DNA is TGTGCCAGCTCACCACCGGACAGGGGGACCCAGTTCTTC. Its translation is CASSPPDRGTQFF. The genes are TRBV18 and TRBJ2-1; TRBD1 matches at 10 bases. J was trimmed by 13 bases and V by 0 bases; bases with no gene match: 3. Germline V lookup: CDR1 KGHSH, CDR2 LQKENI. The CDR3 runs to 13 residues.